A selection of T cell receptor beta chains follows, all from one sample in a study of somatic mutations in cytotoxic T cells in rheumatoid arthritis. Sequenced by immunoSEQ multiplex PCR; TCRdb stores in-frame clones only, minus some. The sample holds about 7,100 clones, about 85% seen once. Source material: CD8+ T cells sorted from blood. These receptors were collected from a middle-aged man with rheumatoid arthritis. Each CDR3 is given with its conserved first and last residue. A D gene is named only where the DNA matches it firmly. Not every row has a clone size; where given, it reads once, few, many or a size class.

j_call | clone_size | v_call | d_call | cdr3_aa | cdr3_nt
TRBJ1-2 | once | TRBV9 | TRBD1 | CASSAPRGAGHTGYTF | TGTGCCAGCAGCGCCCCCAGGGGGGCTGGCCATACGGGCTACACCTTC
TRBJ1-5 | few | TRBV19 | TRBD1 | CASSQTGEGNQPQHF | TGTGCCAGTAGTCAGACAGGGGAGGGCAATCAGCCCCAGCATTTT
TRBJ1-3 | few | TRBV5-4 | - | CASSLRAGAGNTIYF | TGTGCCAGCAGCTTGAGGGCGGGGGCAGGAAACACCATATATTTT
TRBJ2-3 | - | TRBV9 | TRBD2 | CASSPSRSGGFTDTQYF | TGTGCCAGCAGCCCCTCGCGTAGCGGGGGGTTCACAGATACGCAGTATTTT
TRBJ2-7 | - | TRBV7-9 | TRBD1 | CASSSDRELWYEQYF | TGTGCCAGCAGCTCAGACAGGGAACTATGGTACGAGCAGTACTTC
TRBJ2-7 | - | TRBV5-6 | - | CASSYDSSYEQYF | TGTGCCAGCAGCTATGACAGTTCCTACGAGCAGTACTTC
TRBJ1-1 | - | TRBV9 | TRBD1 | CASSVDPGGTEAFF | TGTGCCAGCAGCGTAGATCCAGGGGGCACTGAAGCTTTCTTT
TRBJ2-7 | - | TRBV15 | TRBD1 | CATSRDRQGYEQYF | TGTGCCACCAGCAGAGACCGACAGGGGTACGAGCAGTACTTC
TRBJ1-2 | - | TRBV9 | - | CASSGQIYGYTF | TGTGCCAGCAGCGGACAGATCTATGGCTACACCTTC
TRBJ2-7 | - | TRBV28 | TRBD1 | CASSWDRGYEQYF | TGTGCCAGCAGTTGGGACAGGGGCTACGAGCAGTACTTC
TRBJ2-7 | once | TRBV11-2 | - | CASSLGRGPIYEQYF | TGTGCCAGCAGCCTCGGCCGTGGGCCTATCTACGAGCAGTACTTC
TRBJ2-2 | - | TRBV13 | TRBD2 | CASSPGLAGGSGELFF | TGTGCCAGCAGCCCTGGACTAGCGGGGGGTTCCGGGGAGCTGTTTTTT
TRBJ2-1 | - | TRBV28 | TRBD1 | CASSPGTGSYNEQFF | TGTGCCAGCAGTCCCGGGACAGGGTCTTACAATGAGCAGTTCTTC
TRBJ2-7 | - | TRBV6-5 | - | CASSYSSGLRLYEQYF | TGTGCCAGCAGTTACTCTTCAGGGTTGAGACTCTACGAGCAGTACTTC